The 30 T cell receptor beta chains given below trace back to one sample, sequenced in a study of blood T cell repertoires in COVID-19. Method: immunoSEQ multiplex PCR; TCRdb's copy keeps in-frame clones and lacks some. The sample consists of 80,000 to 95,000 clones, approximately 90% of them appearing once. Sequencing used peripheral blood. All receptors derive from a woman aged 45 to 65 with active or convalescent COVID-19.

The chain combines TRBV5-1 with TRBJ2-6; D remains unclear. Germline V gene lookup returns CDR1 SGHRS and CDR2 YFSETQ. The CDR3 totals 11 residues. V lost 8 bases and J 4 bases, leaving 4 bases between the germline ends. CDR3 nucleotides: TGCGCCAGTTCAGGGGCCAACGTCCTGACTTTC. Amino acids: CASSGANVLTF.

This rearrangement joins TRBV4-3 to TRBJ1-2; 7 nucleotides match TRBD1. The germline V gene encodes CDR1 LGHNA and CDR2 YSLEER. The CDR3 consists of 14 residues. Trimming took 1 base from V and 5 from J; bases not matched to a gene: 4. As DNA, the CDR3 is TGCGCCAGCAGCCAAGTAGTGACAGGGTATGGCTACACCTTC. Its protein product is CASSQVVTGYGYTF.

The chain uses TRBV7-2 and TRBJ1-2; D perhaps matches TRBD1 (5 bases). This CDR3 spans 17 amino acids. With 5 bases removed from V and 0 bases from J, the gap between germline ends came to 19 bases. Germline V gene sequence: CDR1 SGHTA, CDR2 FQGNSA. CDR3 bases: TGTGCCAGCAGCCGGCTCGGGGGGGGAGACGCTAACTATGGCTACACCTTC. Protein: CASSRLGGGDANYGYTF.

Regarding this clone: A much more abundant neighbour one base away suggests this may be a read error. The chain combines TRBV7-9 with TRBJ1-5; TRBD1 might be the D (6 bases). V shed 5 bases and J shed 0 bases, with 8 bases lying between them. CDR1 SEHNR and CDR2 FQNEAQ come from the germline V gene (reference sequence). This CDR3 is 14 amino acids long. The CDR3 region is CASSRTDSNQPQHF. The CDR3, as DNA: TGTGCCAGCAGCAGGACAGATAGCAATCAGCCCCAGCATTTT.

The rearrangement links TRBV6-6 to TRBJ1-1, with a possible D match to TRBD1 (6 bases). Germline V gives CDR1 MNHNY, CDR2 SVGAGI (reference sequence). The CDR3 consists of 14 residues. Trimming took 11 bases from V and 5 from J, leaving 21 bases between them. The CDR3 DNA reads TGTGCCTCCGGGGACCAGGGGTATGTGACTGAAGCTTTCTTT. Its translation: CASGDQGYVTEAFF.

This clone was seen a single time. J is TRBJ1-2 and V is TRBV29-1, with D possibly TRBD1 on 5 matching bases. In germline, CDR1 is SQVTM, CDR2 ANQGSEA. V was cut by 2 bases and J by 1 base, with 11 bases left in between. This CDR3 region has 14 residues. The CDR3 DNA is TGCAGCGTTGAACAGGCCGGGGGTAACTATGGCTACACCTTC. Translating gives CSVEQAGGNYGYTF. Complete variable domain (other parts from reference TRBV29-1 and TRBJ1-2): SAVISQKPSRDICQRGTSLTIQCQVDSQVTMMFWYRQQPGQSLTLIATANQGSEATYESGFVIDKFPISRPNLTFSTLTVSNMSPEDSSIYLCSVEQAGGNYGYTFGSGTRLTVV.

This clone appeared a single time. V gene TRBV5-5 combines with J gene TRBJ2-1, with 9 nucleotides matching TRBD2. CDR3 length equals 16 residues. Unmatched junction bases numbered 3, after V lost 2 bases and J lost 0 bases. Germline CDR1 and CDR2: SGHKS and YYEKEE (reference sequence). CDR3: CASSFWRGGSYNEQFF. CDR3 nucleotides: TGTGCCAGCAGCTTTTGGCGGGGGGGCTCCTACAATGAGCAGTTCTTC. Filled out from reference TRBV5-5 and TRBJ2-1, the complete variable domain reads DAGVTQSPTHLIKTRGQQVTLRCSPISGHKSVSWYQQVLGQGPQFIFQYYEKEERGRGNFPDRFSARQFPNYSSELNVNALLLGDSALYLCASSFWRGGSYNEQFFGPGTRLTVL.

The gene calls are TRBV5-1 and TRBJ1-4, with 7 bases aligning to TRBD1. V trimming: 5 bases; J trimming: 8 bases; junction bases outside the gene matches: 6. The CDR3 runs 13 residues. Germline lookup yields CDR1 SGHRS and CDR2 YFSETQ. The CDR3 DNA reads TGCGCCAGCAGTCCCACAGGGGAGGAAAAACTGTTTTTT. This sequence encodes CASSPTGEEKLFF.

The genes are TRBV6-1 and TRBJ2-1; 7 bases map to TRBD2. This CDR3 comprises 14 residues. V was clipped by 2 bases and J by 9 bases; unmatched bases: 7. Per the germline V gene, CDR1 is MNHNS and CDR2 is SASEGT. CDR3 DNA sequence: TGTGCCAGCAGTGAAAGCGGGGTCCCCCTTGAGCAGTTCTTC. Amino acids: CASSESGVPLEQFF.

The chain recombines TRBV12-3 or TRBV12-4 with TRBJ1-2, with D possibly TRBD1 on 6 matching bases. Trimming removed 2 bases from V and 7 bases from J, with 11 bases in between. This CDR3 region has 13 residues. Here the CDR3 DNA reads TGTGCCAGCAGTTTAAGGGGGGGGTCTGGCTACACCTTC. Translated: CASSLRGGSGYTF.

This chain uses TRBV27 with TRBJ1-1; D perhaps matches TRBD1 (5 bases). The CDR3 sequence is 12 residues long. Germline CDR1 reads MNHEY; CDR2 reads SMNVEV (reference sequence). Deletions cut 6 bases from V and 0 bases from J, with 5 bases between. Here the CDR3 DNA reads TGTGCCAGCAGGGACATGAACACTGAAGCTTTCTTT. This encodes CASRDMNTEAFF.

The chain employs TRBV4-3 and TRBJ1-5; weak D call: TRBD1 (5 bases). V gave up 1 base and J gave up 1 base, with 14 bases separating them. From germline, CDR1 is LGHNA and CDR2 YSLEER. This CDR3 is built from 17 residues. CDR3 sequence: CASSQGTPRESNQPQHF. For the CDR3, the DNA is TGCGCCAGCAGCCAAGGGACACCCCGGGAGAGCAATCAGCCCCAGCATTTT.

The V gene is TRBV14, the J gene TRBJ1-1, with 8 bases aligning to TRBD1. After removal of 3 bases from V and 7 bases from J, the junction contained 7 bases not matched to a gene. Germline V CDR1 and CDR2: SGHDN, FVKESK. The CDR3 covers 14 residues. The CDR3 bases are TGTGCCAGCAGCCATACAGGGGGAAGGGGTGAAGCTTTCTTT. Translating gives CASSHTGGRGEAFF.

The gene calls are TRBV9 and TRBJ1-1; unclear D gene. The CDR3 contains 14 residues. CDR1 SGDLS and CDR2 YYNGEE come from the germline V gene. Trimming took off 5 bases at V and 4 bases at J, with 15 bases between the two ends. This CDR3 reads CASSPQAGRTEAFF. CDR3 sequence (DNA): TGTGCCAGCAGTCCTCAGGCAGGTCGCACTGAAGCTTTCTTT.

The chain combines TRBV6-2 or TRBV6-3 with TRBJ1-2; 7 bases agree with TRBD1. The CDR3 extends over 13 amino acids. Germline assignment: CDR1 MNHEY and CDR2 SVGEGT. Trimming at V came to 5 bases and at J to 5 bases, leaving 5 bases not matched to a gene. CDR3 sequence: CASSTGDRYGYTF. Here the CDR3 DNA reads TGTGCCAGCAGTACAGGGGATCGGTATGGCTACACCTTC.

The chain is built from TRBV9 and TRBJ1-1; D is undetermined. Trimming shortened V by 6 bases and J by 0 bases, and 15 bases separated the two germline ends. Germline CDR1 and CDR2: SGDLS and YYNGEE. The CDR3 length is 15 residues. In nucleotides, the CDR3 is TGTGCCAGCACCCGTAGCATGGATTTGAACACTGAAGCTTTCTTT. This gives the protein CASTRSMDLNTEAFF.

The rearrangement uses TRBV6-5 and TRBJ2-7; the match to TRBD1 covers 8 bases. The germline V gene has CDR1 MNHEY and CDR2 SVGAGI. CDR3 length equals 14 residues. The V and J ends lost 6 bases and 2 bases, in that order; junction bases with no gene match: 6. The CDR3 DNA sequence: TGTGCCAGCAGGCTTACAGGGGGTACCTACGAGCAGTACTTC. Its translation is CASRLTGGTYEQYF.

The V and J genes are TRBV29-1 and TRBJ1-2, with a possible D match to TRBD1 (6 bases). CDR3 length: 14 residues. In germline, CDR1 is SQVTM, CDR2 ANQGSEA. The V gene lost 6 bases and the J gene lost 2 bases, with 16 bases spanning the gap. The CDR3 DNA follows: TGCAGCGTCGCCACCGATCAGGGGAACTATGGCTACACCTTC. Translated, it gives CSVATDQGNYGYTF.

This sequence joins TRBV15 and TRBJ1-5; a possible D gene is TRBD1 (6 bases). Trimming stripped 3 bases from V and 0 bases from J, with 21 bases between. Looked up from germline, CDR1 is LNHNV and CDR2 is YYDKDF (reference sequence). The CDR3 is 19 residues long. The chain's CDR3 is CATSSYTGWAADSNQPQHF. CDR3 bases: TGTGCCACCAGCAGTTATACAGGGTGGGCGGCCGATAGCAATCAGCCCCAGCATTTT.

V usage is TRBV3-1 (or the pseudogene TRBV3-2) and J usage is TRBJ2-1; the match to TRBD1 covers 9 bases. The germline V gene encodes CDR1 LGHDT and CDR2 YNNKEL (reference sequence). The CDR3 is 17 amino acids. Germline trimming cut 2 bases from V and 8 bases from J; bases unmatched to any gene: 13. The chain's CDR3 is CASSQWKGTGSNYEQFF. CDR3 in DNA: TGTGCCAGCAGCCAATGGAAGGGGACAGGGTCGAACTATGAGCAGTTCTTC.

CDR3 nucleotides: TGTGCCAGCAGCTTCATGACAGACGGAGAGACCCAGTACTTC. Its translation: CASSFMTDGETQYF. The rearrangement links TRBV7-2 to TRBJ2-5, with D possibly being TRBD1 (5 bases). Trimming left V 3 bases short and J 4 bases short, with 12 bases between. The CDR3 is 14 residues long. CDR1 is SGHTA, CDR2 FQGNSA, per germline.

The chain uses TRBV4-3 and TRBJ1-5, with D possibly TRBD1 on 6 matching bases. The CDR3 loop spans 15 amino acids. Trimming took 0 bases from V and 6 from J, leaving 12 bases between them. Germline V CDR1 and CDR2: LGHNA, YSLEER. Here the CDR3 reads CASSQDTRGFQPQHF. CDR3 DNA sequence: TGCGCCAGCAGCCAAGATACTAGGGGGTTTCAGCCCCAGCATTTT.

This clone was counted between two and nine times. V and J are TRBV30 and TRBJ1-3; possible D gene TRBD1, 6 bases. V was trimmed by 4 bases and J by 4 bases, leaving 11 bases between them. Germline CDR1 reads GTSNPN; CDR2 reads SVGIG (reference sequence). CDR3 length equals 13 residues. CDR3 nucleotides: TGTGCCTGGATACCAACAGGGGGAAACACCATATATTTT. It translates to CAWIPTGGNTIYF.

The genes are TRBV10-3 and TRBJ1-2; D perhaps matches TRBD1 (6 bases). V was shortened by 3 bases and J by 4 bases, with 15 bases between the two germline ends. This CDR3 contains 15 residues. The germline V gene has CDR1 ENHRY and CDR2 SYGVKD. The CDR3 here is CAISDTGQLSYGYTF. CDR3 nucleotides: TGTGCCATCAGTGACACCGGACAGTTATCCTATGGCTACACCTTC.

The J gene is TRBJ1-4, the V gene TRBV5-1; D may be TRBD1 (5 bases). The germline gives CDR1 SGHRS, CDR2 YFSETQ. The length of the CDR3 is 16 residues. The ends were cut back, 6 bases at V and 3 bases at J, with 18 bases in the middle. CDR3 amino acids: CASTPRGGGSNEKLFF. The DNA of the CDR3 is TGCGCCAGCACCCCTCGCGGGGGAGGATCTAATGAAAAACTGTTTTTT.

CDR3 loop: CASSPIAGFQETQYF. For the CDR3, the DNA is TGTGCCAGCAGCCCTATTGCGGGGTTCCAAGAGACCCAGTACTTC. This chain joins TRBV7-7 and TRBJ2-5; tentatively, D is TRBD2 (6 bases). Germline CDR1 is SSHAT and CDR2 is FNYEAQ (reference sequence). V lost 5 bases and J lost 1, with 14 bases in between. This CDR3 contains 15 residues. The full variable domain, completed using reference TRBV7-7 and TRBJ2-5, is GAGVSQSPRYKVTKRGQDVTLRCDPISSHATLYWYQQALGQGPEFLTYFNYEAQPDKSGLPSDRFSAERPEGSISTLTIQRTEQRDSAMYRCASSPIAGFQETQYFGPGTRLLVL.

V gene TRBV15 combines with J gene TRBJ2-1; 13 bases match TRBD2. The CDR3 is 16 amino acids. From germline, CDR1 is LNHNV and CDR2 YYDKDF (reference sequence). Trimming took 0 bases from V and 7 from J; bases not matched to a gene: 3. CDR3 amino acids: CATSREGTSGENEQFF. The CDR3 DNA follows: TGTGCCACCAGCAGAGAGGGGACTAGCGGGGAAAATGAGCAGTTCTTC.

This clone showed up just once. The V call is TRBV25-1, the J call TRBJ1-4; 11 nucleotides align to TRBD1. Unmatched junction bases numbered 4, after V lost 3 bases and J lost 4 bases. Germline V gene sequence: CDR1 MGHDK, CDR2 SYGVNS. This CDR3 contains 16 residues. CDR3 protein: CASSDGQGASNEKLFF. The CDR3 nucleotides are TGTGCCAGCAGTGACGGACAGGGGGCTAGTAATGAAAAACTGTTTTTT.

The chain couples TRBV29-1 to TRBJ1-1; the D gene is possibly TRBD1 (6 bases). Germline loops: CDR1 SQVTM, CDR2 ANQGSEA. The V gene lost 2 bases and the J gene lost 1 base, with 11 bases spanning the gap. CDR3 length: 14 amino acids. CDR3: CSVEQGFGNTEAFF. The DNA for the CDR3 is TGCAGCGTTGAACAGGGGTTTGGGAACACTGAAGCTTTCTTT.

The chain carries TRBV5-6 and TRBJ2-6, with D perhaps TRBD1 (5 bases). The CDR3 covers 16 residues. CDR1 SGHDT and CDR2 YYEEEE come from the germline V gene. Trimming cost V 4 bases and J 0 bases, with 11 bases left between them. CDR3: CASSLPQVSGANVLTF. DNA for the CDR3: TGTGCCAGCAGCCTCCCACAGGTCTCTGGGGCCAACGTCCTGACTTTC.